This entry lists 11 T cell receptor beta chains sequenced from one sample in a study of blood T cell repertoires in COVID-19. Using immunoSEQ multiplex PCR, the repertoire was profiled, and TCRdb retains in-frame clones only, with some absent. This table has around 100,000 clones, 84% appearing once. Sequenced material: peripheral blood. These receptor sequences come from a human donor in a cohort sampled during active COVID-19.

V usage is TRBV12-3 or TRBV12-4 and J usage is TRBJ2-3; D gene uncertain. V was shortened by 1 base and J by 8 bases, with 7 bases between the two germline ends. CDR3 size: 12 residues. The CDR3 DNA sequence: TGTGCCAGCAGTTTAGGTTCGGTTACGCAGTATTTT. Translated, it gives CASSLGSVTQYF.

Here the CDR3 DNA reads TGTGCCAGCAGTGAACGGGACAGGGGGCGAAGGACCGGGGAGCTGTTTTTT. Translation: CASSERDRGRRTGELFF. J is TRBJ2-2 and V is TRBV6-1; the match to TRBD1 covers 12 bases. There are 17 residues in the CDR3. Germline CDR1 is MNHNS and CDR2 is SASEGT. The J segment lost 5 bases and the V segment lost 2 bases, leaving 6 bases of the junction unmatched.

The chain carries TRBV12-3 or TRBV12-4 and TRBJ1-1; D ambiguous. CDR3 length: 13 residues. Trimming removed 5 bases at V and 11 bases at J, with 18 bases between. CDR3: CASSPYTESGAFF. The DNA of the CDR3 is TGTGCCAGCAGTCCCTACACGGAGAGCGGGGCTTTCTTT.

The V call is TRBV24-1, the J call TRBJ2-1, with 9 bases identical to TRBD2. V lost 3 bases to trimming and J lost 3 bases; unmatched junction nucleotides: 8. Germline CDR1 is KGHDR and CDR2 is SFDVKD. CDR3 size: 17 residues. This CDR3 reads CATSDPGPSGIYNEQFF. The CDR3 nucleotides are TGTGCCACCAGTGATCCCGGCCCTAGCGGGATCTACAATGAGCAGTTCTTC.

The chain recombines TRBV5-1 with TRBJ2-5; 7 positions match TRBD2. V was clipped by 5 bases and J by 3 bases; unmatched bases: 16. This CDR3 spans 17 amino acids. CDR1 is SGHRS and CDR2 is YFSETQ in the germline V gene. As DNA, the CDR3 is TGCGCCAGCAGTTCGATATTAGCGGGTCCTTCCAAAGAGACCCAGTACTTC. It is translated as CASSSILAGPSKETQYF.

The chain combines TRBV28 with TRBJ2-7; 7 nucleotides match TRBD2. V gave up 8 bases and J gave up 5 bases; unmatched junction bases: 12. Germline-derived CDR1 and CDR2 are MDHEN and SYDVKM. CDR3 size: 14 residues. The DNA for the CDR3 is TGTGCCAGCCTAAATGCGCTGCGGGAGCACGAGCAGTACTTC. Translated, it gives CASLNALREHEQYF. The complete variable domain, with remaining parts taken from reference TRBV28 and TRBJ2-7, reads DVKVTQSSRYLVKRTGEKVFLECVQDMDHENMFWYRQDPGLGLRLIYFSYDVKMKEKGDIPEGYSVSREKKERFSLILESASTNQTSMYLCASLNALREHEQYFGPGTRLTVT.

This chain links TRBV6-6 with TRBJ1-1; D remains unclear. Germline CDR1 is MNHNY and CDR2 is SVGAGI (reference sequence). The CDR3 has 15 residues. V was trimmed by 3 bases and J by 3 bases, leaving 14 bases between them. The CDR3 DNA is TGTGCCAGCAGTTATCCGGAGGTGCAGTACACTGAAGCTTTCTTT. This translates into CASSYPEVQYTEAFF.

The V and J genes are TRBV6-1 and TRBJ1-1; TRBD1 might be the D (5 bases). The CDR3 length is 15 residues. Germline CDR1 reads MNHNS; CDR2 reads SASEGT. V was trimmed by 2 bases and J by 4 bases, leaving 14 bases between them. Here the CDR3 reads CASSERDPGPTEAFF. CDR3 DNA sequence: TGTGCCAGCAGTGAAAGGGATCCAGGGCCCACTGAAGCTTTCTTT.

The V and J genes are TRBV4-1 and TRBJ1-2; maybe TRBD1 (5 bases). The CDR3 totals 15 residues. CDR1 and CDR2 (germline): MGHRA, YSYEKL. Trimming shortened V by 2 bases and J by 3 bases, and 13 bases separated the two germline ends. DNA for the CDR3: TGCGCCAGCAGCCAAAGGCAGGGTTCGGACTATGGCTACACCTTC. It is translated as CASSQRQGSDYGYTF.

The chain combines TRBV19 with TRBJ1-4; TRBD1 matches at 8 bases. The CDR3 runs 16 residues. CDR1 and CDR2 (germline): LNHDA, SQIVND (reference sequence). The ends lost 2 bases at V and 5 bases at J; junction bases unmatched: 7. CDR3 sequence: CASSISGQGKNEKLFF. Written as DNA, the CDR3 is TGTGCCAGTAGTATAAGCGGACAGGGAAAAAATGAAAAACTGTTTTTT.

This rearrangement joins TRBV7-6 to TRBJ2-1; D is unclear. Germline V gene lookup returns CDR1 SGHVS and CDR2 FNYEAQ. The length of the CDR3 is 11 residues. Trimming removed 5 bases from V and 10 bases from J, with 9 bases in between. The DNA of the CDR3 is TGTGCCAGCAGCGACTTAACCGAGCAGTTCTTC. Translating it yields CASSDLTEQFF.